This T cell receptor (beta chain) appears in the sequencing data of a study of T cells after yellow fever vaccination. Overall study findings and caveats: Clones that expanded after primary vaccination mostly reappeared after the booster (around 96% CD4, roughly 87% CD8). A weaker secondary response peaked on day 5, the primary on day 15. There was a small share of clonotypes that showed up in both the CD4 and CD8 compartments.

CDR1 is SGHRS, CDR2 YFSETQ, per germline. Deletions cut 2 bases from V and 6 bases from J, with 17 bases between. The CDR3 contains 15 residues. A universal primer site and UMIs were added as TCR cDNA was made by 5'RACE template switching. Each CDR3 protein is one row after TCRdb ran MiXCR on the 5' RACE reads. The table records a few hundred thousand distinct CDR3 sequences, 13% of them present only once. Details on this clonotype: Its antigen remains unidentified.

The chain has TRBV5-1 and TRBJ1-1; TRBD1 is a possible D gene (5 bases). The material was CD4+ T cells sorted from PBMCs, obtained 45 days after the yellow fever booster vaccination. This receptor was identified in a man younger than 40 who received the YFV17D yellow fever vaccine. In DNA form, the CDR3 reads TGCGCCAGCAGCTTCCAAGGGGCGCGTGAGGCTGAAGCTTTCTTT. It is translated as CASSFQGAREAEAFF.